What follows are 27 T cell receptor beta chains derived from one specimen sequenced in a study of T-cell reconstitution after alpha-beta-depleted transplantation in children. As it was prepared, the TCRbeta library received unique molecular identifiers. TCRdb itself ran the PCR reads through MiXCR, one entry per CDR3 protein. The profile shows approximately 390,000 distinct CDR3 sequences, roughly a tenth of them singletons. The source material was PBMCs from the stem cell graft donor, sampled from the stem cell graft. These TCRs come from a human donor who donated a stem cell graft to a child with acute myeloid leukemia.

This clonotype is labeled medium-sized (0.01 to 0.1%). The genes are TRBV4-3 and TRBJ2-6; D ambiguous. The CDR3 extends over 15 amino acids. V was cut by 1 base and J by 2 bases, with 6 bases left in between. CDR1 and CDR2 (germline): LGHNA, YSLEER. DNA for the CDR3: TGCGCCAGCAGCCAAGCTGTGGCTGGGGCCAACGTCCTGACTTTC. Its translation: CASSQAVAGANVLTF.

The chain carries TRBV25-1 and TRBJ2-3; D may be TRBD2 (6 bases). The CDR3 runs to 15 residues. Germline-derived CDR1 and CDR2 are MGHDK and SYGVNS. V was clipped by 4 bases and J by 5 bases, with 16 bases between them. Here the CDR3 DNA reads TGTGCCAGCAGTGTGGGGCGGGACGGGGAAGATACGCAGTATTTT. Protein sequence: CASSVGRDGEDTQYF.

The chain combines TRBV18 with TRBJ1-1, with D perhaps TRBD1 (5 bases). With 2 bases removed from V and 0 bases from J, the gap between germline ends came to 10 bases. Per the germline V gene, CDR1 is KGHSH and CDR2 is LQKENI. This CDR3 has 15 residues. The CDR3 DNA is TGTGCCAGCTCACCAAGGGAAGGGGTGAACACTGAAGCTTTCTTT. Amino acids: CASSPREGVNTEAFF.

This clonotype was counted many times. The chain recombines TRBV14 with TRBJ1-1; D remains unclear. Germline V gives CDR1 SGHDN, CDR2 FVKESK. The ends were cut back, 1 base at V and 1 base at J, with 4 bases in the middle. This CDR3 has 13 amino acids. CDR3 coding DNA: TGTGCCAGCAGCCAAGGCCCGAACACTGAAGCTTTCTTT. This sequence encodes CASSQGPNTEAFF. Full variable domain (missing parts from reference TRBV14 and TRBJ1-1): EAGVTQFPSHSVIEKGQTVTLRCDPISGHDNLYWYRRVMGKEIKFLLHFVKESKQDESGMPNNRFLAERTGGTYSTLKVQPAELEDSGVYFCASSQGPNTEAFFGQGTRLTVV.

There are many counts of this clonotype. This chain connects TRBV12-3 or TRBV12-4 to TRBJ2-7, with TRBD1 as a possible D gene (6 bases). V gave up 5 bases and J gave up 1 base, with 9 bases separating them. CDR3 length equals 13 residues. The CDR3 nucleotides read TGTGCCAGCAGTCTGGACAGTTCCTACGAGCAGTACTTC. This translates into CASSLDSSYEQYF.

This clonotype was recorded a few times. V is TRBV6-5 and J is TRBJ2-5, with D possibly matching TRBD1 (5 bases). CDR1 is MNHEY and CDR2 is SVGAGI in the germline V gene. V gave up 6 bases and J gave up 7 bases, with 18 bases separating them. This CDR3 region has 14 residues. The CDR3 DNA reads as TGTGCCAGCAGCTTACGCAAGGATGGGGCGACCCAGTACTTC. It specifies CASSLRKDGATQYF.

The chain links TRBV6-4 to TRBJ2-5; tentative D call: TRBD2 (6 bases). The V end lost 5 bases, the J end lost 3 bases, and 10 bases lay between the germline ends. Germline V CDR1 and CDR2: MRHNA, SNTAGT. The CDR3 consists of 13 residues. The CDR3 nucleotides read TGTGCCAGCAGTCCTTCGGGGGAAGAGACCCAGTACTTC. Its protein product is CASSPSGEETQYF.

In DNA form, the CDR3 reads TGCGCCAGTAAGCGTGAGGACAGGGGCTATGGCTACACCTTC. Its protein product is CASKREDRGYGYTF. The chain has TRBV5-1 and TRBJ1-2; 9 nucleotides agree with TRBD1. Germline lookup yields CDR1 SGHRS and CDR2 YFSETQ. The CDR3 extends over 14 amino acids. J gave up 4 bases and V 8 bases, and 9 bases lay outside the gene matches.

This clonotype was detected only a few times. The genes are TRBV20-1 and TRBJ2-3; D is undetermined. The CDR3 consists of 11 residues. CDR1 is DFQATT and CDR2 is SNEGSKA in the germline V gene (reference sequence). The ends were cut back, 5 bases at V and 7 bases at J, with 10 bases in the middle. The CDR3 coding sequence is TGCAGTGCTCCTCTCCCCAATACGCAGTATTTT. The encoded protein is CSAPLPNTQYF.

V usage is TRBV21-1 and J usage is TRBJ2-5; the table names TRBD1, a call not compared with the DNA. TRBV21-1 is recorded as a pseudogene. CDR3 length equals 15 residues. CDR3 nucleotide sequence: TGTGCCAGCAGCGAACGACAGTTCGGCCAAGAGACCCAGTACTTC. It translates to CASSERQFGQETQYF.

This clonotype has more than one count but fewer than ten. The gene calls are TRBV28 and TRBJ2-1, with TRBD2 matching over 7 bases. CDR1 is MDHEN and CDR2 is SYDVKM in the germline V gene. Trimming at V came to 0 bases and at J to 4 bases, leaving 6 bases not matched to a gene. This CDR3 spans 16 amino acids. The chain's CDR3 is CASSLWAGETYNEQFF. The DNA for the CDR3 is TGTGCCAGCAGTTTATGGGCGGGAGAAACGTACAATGAGCAGTTCTTC.

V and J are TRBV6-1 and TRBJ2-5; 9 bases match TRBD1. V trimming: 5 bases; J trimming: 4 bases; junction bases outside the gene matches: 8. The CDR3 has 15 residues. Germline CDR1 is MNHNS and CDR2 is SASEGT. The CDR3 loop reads CASSPGTGLRETQYF. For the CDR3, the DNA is TGTGCCAGCAGTCCCGGGACAGGGTTGCGAGAGACCCAGTACTTC.

The CDR3 sequence: CASSMGQGVSTDTQYF. CDR3 nucleotides: TGCGCCAGCAGCATGGGACAGGGGGTTAGCACAGATACGCAGTATTTT. The genes are TRBV5-1 and TRBJ2-3; 11 positions match TRBD1. The CDR3 is 16 amino acids. With 4 bases clipped from V and 0 bases from J, the junction kept 4 bases outside the gene matches. The V gene's germline CDR1 is SGHRS and CDR2 YFSETQ.

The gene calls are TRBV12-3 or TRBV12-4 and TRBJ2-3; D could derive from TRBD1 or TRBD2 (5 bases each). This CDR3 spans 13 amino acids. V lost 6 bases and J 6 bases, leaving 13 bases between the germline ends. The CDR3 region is CASSSPWGDTQYF. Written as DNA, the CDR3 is TGTGCCAGCAGCTCTCCGTGGGGGGATACGCAGTATTTT.

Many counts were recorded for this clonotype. CDR3 sequence (DNA): TGCAGTGCTAGCCCGGGACTCCGAAGCACAGATACGCAGTATTTT. It specifies CSASPGLRSTDTQYF. The chain uses TRBV20-1 and TRBJ2-3; TRBD2 is a possible D gene (6 bases). With 3 bases removed from V and 0 bases from J, the gap between germline ends came to 13 bases. Germline V gives CDR1 DFQATT, CDR2 SNEGSKA (reference sequence). The length of the CDR3 is 15 residues.

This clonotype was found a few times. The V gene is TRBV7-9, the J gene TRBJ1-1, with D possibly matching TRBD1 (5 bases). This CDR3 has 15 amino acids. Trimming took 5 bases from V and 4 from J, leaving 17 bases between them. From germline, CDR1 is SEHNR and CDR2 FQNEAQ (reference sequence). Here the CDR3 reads CASSTKPGEGTEAFF. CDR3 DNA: TGTGCCAGCAGCACAAAACCGGGGGAGGGCACTGAAGCTTTCTTT.

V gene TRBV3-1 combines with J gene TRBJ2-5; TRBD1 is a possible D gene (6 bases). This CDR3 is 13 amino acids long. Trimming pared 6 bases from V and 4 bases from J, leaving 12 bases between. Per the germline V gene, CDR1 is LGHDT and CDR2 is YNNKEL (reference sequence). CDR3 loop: CASRPTGSETQYF. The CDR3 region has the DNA TGTGCCAGCAGACCGACAGGTTCAGAGACCCAGTACTTC.

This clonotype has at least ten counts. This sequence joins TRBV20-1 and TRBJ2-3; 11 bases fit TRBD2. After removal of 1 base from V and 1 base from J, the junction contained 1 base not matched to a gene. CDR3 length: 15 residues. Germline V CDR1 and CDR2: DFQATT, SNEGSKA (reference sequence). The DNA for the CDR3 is TGCAGTGCTAGAGTGGGACTAGCGGGCACAGATACGCAGTATTTT. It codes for CSARVGLAGTDTQYF.

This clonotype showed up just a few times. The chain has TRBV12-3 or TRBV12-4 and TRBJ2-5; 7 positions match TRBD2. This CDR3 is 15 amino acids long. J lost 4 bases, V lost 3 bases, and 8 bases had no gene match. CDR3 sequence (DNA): TGTGCCAGCAGTTTTTGGGGCGGGGGAGGAGAGACCCAGTACTTC. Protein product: CASSFWGGGGETQYF.

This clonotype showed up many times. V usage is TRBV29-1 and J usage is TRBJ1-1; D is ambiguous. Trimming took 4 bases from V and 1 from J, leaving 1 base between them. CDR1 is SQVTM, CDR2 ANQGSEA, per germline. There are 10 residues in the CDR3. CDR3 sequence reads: CSVGNTEAFF. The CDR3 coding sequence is TGCAGCGTTGGGAACACTGAAGCTTTCTTT.

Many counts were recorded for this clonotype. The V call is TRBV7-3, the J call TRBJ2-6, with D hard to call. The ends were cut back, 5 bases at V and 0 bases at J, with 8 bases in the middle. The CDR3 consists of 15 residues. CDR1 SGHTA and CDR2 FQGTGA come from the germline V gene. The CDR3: CASSPGFSGANVLTF. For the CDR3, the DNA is TGTGCCAGCAGCCCTGGGTTCTCTGGGGCCAACGTCCTGACTTTC. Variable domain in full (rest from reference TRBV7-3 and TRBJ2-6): GAGVSQTPSNKVTEKGKYVELRCDPISGHTALYWYRQSLGQGPEFLIYFQGTGAADDSGLPNDRFFAVRPEGSVSTLKIQRTERGDSAVYLCASSPGFSGANVLTFGAGSRLTVL.

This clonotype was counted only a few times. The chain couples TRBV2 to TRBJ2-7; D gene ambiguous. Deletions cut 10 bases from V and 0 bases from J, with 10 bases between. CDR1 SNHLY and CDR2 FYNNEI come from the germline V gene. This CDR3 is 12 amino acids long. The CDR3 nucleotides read TGTGCCATCCTACCGGACTCCTACGAGCAGTACGTC. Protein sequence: CAILPDSYEQYV.

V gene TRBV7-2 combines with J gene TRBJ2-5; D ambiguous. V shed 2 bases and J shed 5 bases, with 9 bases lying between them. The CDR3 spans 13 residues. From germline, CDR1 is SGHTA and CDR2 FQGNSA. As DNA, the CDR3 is TGTGCCAGCAGCTTATCCACTCGGGAGACCCAGTACTTC. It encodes CASSLSTRETQYF.

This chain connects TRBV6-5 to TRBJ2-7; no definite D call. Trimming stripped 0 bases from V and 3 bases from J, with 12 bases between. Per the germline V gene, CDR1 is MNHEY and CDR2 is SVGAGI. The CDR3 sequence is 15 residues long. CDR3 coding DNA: TGTGCCAGCAGTTACTCCCGGGCGGCCGGCTACGAGCAGTACTTC. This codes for CASSYSRAAGYEQYF.

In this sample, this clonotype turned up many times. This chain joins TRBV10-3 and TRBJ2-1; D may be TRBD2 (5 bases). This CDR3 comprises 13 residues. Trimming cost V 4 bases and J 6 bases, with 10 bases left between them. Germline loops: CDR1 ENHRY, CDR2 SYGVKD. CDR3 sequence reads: CAISGLALNEQFF. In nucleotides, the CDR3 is TGTGCCATCAGTGGCCTAGCCCTCAATGAGCAGTTCTTC.

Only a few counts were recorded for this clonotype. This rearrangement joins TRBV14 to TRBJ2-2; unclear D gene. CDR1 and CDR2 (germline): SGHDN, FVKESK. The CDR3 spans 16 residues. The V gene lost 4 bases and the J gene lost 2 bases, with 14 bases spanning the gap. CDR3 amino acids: CASSRIYNTNTGELFF. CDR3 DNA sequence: TGTGCCAGCAGCCGAATATACAACACAAACACCGGGGAGCTGTTTTTT.

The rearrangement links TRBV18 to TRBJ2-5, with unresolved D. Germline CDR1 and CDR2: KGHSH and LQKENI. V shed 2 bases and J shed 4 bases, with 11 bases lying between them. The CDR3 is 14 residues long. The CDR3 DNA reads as TGTGCCAGCTCACCAAGGACCGACGGAGAGACCCAGTACTTC. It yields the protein CASSPRTDGETQYF. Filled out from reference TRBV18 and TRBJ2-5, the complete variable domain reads NAGVMQNPRHLVRRRGQEARLRCSPMKGHSHVYWYRQLPEEGLKFMVYLQKENIIDESGMPKERFSAEFPKEGPSILRIQQVVRGDSAAYFCASSPRTDGETQYFGPGTRLLVL.